This is a list of T cell receptor beta chains from one sample in a study of shared clonotypes between healthy human individuals. Only in-frame clones appear in the TCRdb table, and some are missing; sequencing was by immunoSEQ multiplex PCR. The table records millions of clones, over 85% of them present only once. Specimen: naive CD4+ T cells sorted from blood. The source of these receptors is a man aged 18 to 30 in good health. Both conserved end residues are part of each CDR3. Fields, in order: J gene, clone size, V gene, D gene, CDR3 protein, CDR3 DNA. The D gene is left open where the match is weak. The size of a clone is reported for some rows only, either as once, few or many, or as a class for expanded clones.

>TRBJ1-4|.|TRBV7-2|.
CASSLFRFEKLFF
TGTGCCAGCAGCTTATTCCGTTTCGAAAAACTGTTTTTT
>TRBJ2-5|.|TRBV5-4|TRBD2
CASSSEAGVQETQYF
TGTGCCAGCAGCTCCGAAGCGGGAGTCCAAGAGACCCAGTACTTC
>TRBJ2-5|few|TRBV5-6|.
CASSLAETQYF
TGTGCCAGCAGCTTGGCAGAGACCCAGTACTTC
>TRBJ2-1|.|TRBV5-4|TRBD2
CASSNLAGMYNEQFF
TGTGCCAGCAGCAACCTAGCGGGGATGTACAATGAGCAGTTCTTC
>TRBJ1-2|once|TRBV7-9|TRBD1
CASMPGTGSGGYTF
TGTGCCAGCATGCCCGGGACAGGGTCAGGTGGCTACACCTTC
>TRBJ2-7|.|TRBV11-2|TRBD2
CASSRDYSGSRSYEQYF
TGTGCCAGCAGTCGCGATTATAGCGGGAGCCGTTCCTACGAGCAGTACTTC
>TRBJ2-3|.|TRBV29-1|.
CSVEAPGVPDTQYF
TGCAGCGTTGAAGCCCCCGGTGTGCCAGATACGCAGTATTTT
>TRBJ1-5|.|TRBV18|TRBD1
CASSEQGASNQPQHF
TGTGCCAGCTCAGAACAGGGGGCGAGCAATCAGCCCCAGCATTTT
>TRBJ2-3|.|TRBV7-9|.
CASTFLAESTDTQYF
TGTGCCAGCACCTTCTTAGCGGAAAGCACAGATACGCAGTATTTT
>TRBJ1-2|.|TRBV6-5|.
CASSSVVPSYGYTF
TGTGCCAGCAGTTCCGTGGTTCCGAGCTATGGCTACACCTTC
>TRBJ1-5|once|TRBV9|TRBD1
CASSVATGTGARFQPQHF
TGTGCCAGCAGCGTAGCTACGGGGACAGGGGCGAGGTTTCAGCCCCAGCATTTT
>TRBJ1-6|.|TRBV4-3|.
CASSQGGEASPLHF
TGCGCCAGCAGCCAAGGAGGGGAGGCTTCACCCCTCCACTTT
>TRBJ1-2|.|TRBV2|.
CASSEGFGGNYGYTF
TGTGCCAGCAGTGAAGGGTTTGGCGGTAACTATGGCTACACCTTC
>TRBJ2-4|.|TRBV11-2|TRBD2
CASSLVRGGKKNIQYF
TGTGCCAGCAGCTTAGTACGGGGGGGCAAGAAAAACATTCAGTACTTC
>TRBJ2-3|once|TRBV30|.
CAWSSFTDTQYF
TGTGCCTGGAGTTCATTTACAGATACGCAGTATTTT
>TRBJ2-7|.|TRBV11-2|TRBD2
CASRGTSGAYEQYF
TGTGCCAGCAGGGGGACTAGCGGGGCCTACGAGCAGTACTTC
>TRBJ2-7|.|TRBV5-1|TRBD1
CASSSTGVEVYYEQYF
TGCGCCAGCAGCTCTACAGGGGTGGAGGTGTACTACGAGCAGTACTTC
>TRBJ1-2|.|TRBV29-1|.
CSVESRANGYTF
TGCAGCGTTGAATCCAGGGCCAATGGCTACACCTTC
>TRBJ2-5|.|TRBV6-5|.
CASSYKRAQYF
TGTGCCAGCAGTTACAAAAGGGCCCAGTACTTC
>TRBJ1-6|.|TRBV6-5|TRBD1
CASSYGTGDSPLHF
TGTGCCAGCAGTTACGGGACAGGGGATTCACCCCTCCACTTT
>TRBJ1-2|.|TRBV5-1|.
CASSLGDSSNYGYTF
TGCGCCAGCAGCTTGGGCGACAGTTCTAACTATGGCTACACCTTC
>TRBJ2-7|.|TRBV11-3|.
CASSSPLDRSSYEQYF
TGTGCCAGCAGCTCCCCCCTGGACCGGAGCTCCTACGAGCAGTACTTC
>TRBJ2-1|once|TRBV7-9|.
CASSLAPGNNEQFF
TGTGCCAGCAGCTTGGCACCGGGAAACAATGAGCAGTTCTTC
>TRBJ2-3|.|TRBV20-1|.
CRPQGRGNF
TGCAGACCCCAGGGAAGGGGTAATTTT
>TRBJ2-2|.|TRBV5-1|TRBD2
CASSLSSPGLATNTGELFF
TGCGCCAGCAGCTTGTCCTCCCCGGGACTAGCTACGAACACCGGGGAGCTGTTTTTT
>TRBJ2-7|.|TRBV4-3|.
CASSQEPSSYEQYF
TGCGCCAGCAGCCAAGAACCTAGCTCCTACGAGCAGTACTTC
>TRBJ1-1|.|TRBV4-1|.
CASSQDRGHGAFF
TGCGCCAGCAGCCAAGATAGAGGCCATGGAGCTTTCTTT
>TRBJ1-1|once|TRBV16|.
CASSLARNTEAFF
TGTGCCAGCAGCCTCGCTCGGAACACTGAAGCTTTCTTT
>TRBJ2-3|.|TRBV5-1|TRBD2
CASAERGLPTDTQYF
TGCGCCAGCGCAGAGCGGGGGTTACCCACAGATACGCAGTATTTT
>TRBJ2-3|.|TRBV6-5|TRBD2
CASSYLAGVTDTQYF
TGTGCCAGCAGTTACCTAGCGGGAGTAACAGATACGCAGTATTTT
>TRBJ2-1|.|TRBV6-5|TRBD2
CASSRLAGGLNEQFF
TGTGCCAGCAGTCGACTAGCGGGAGGGCTGAATGAGCAGTTCTTC
>TRBJ2-2|.|TRBV5-1|.
CASSSGPWDGELFF
TGCGCCAGCAGCTCCGGACCCTGGGACGGGGAGCTGTTTTTT
>TRBJ2-7|once|TRBV5-1|.
CASSLAGFSYEQYF
TGCGCCAGCAGCTTGGCAGGGTTCTCCTACGAGCAGTACTTC
>TRBJ1-5|.|TRBV7-2|TRBD1
CASSLEGGYRGQPQHF
TGTGCCAGCAGCTTAGAGGGGGGGTACAGGGGTCAGCCCCAGCATTTT
>TRBJ1-4|.|TRBV2|TRBD1
CASSEQDRGWTNEKLFF
TGTGCCAGCAGTGAACAAGACAGGGGGTGGACTAATGAAAAACTGTTTTTT
>TRBJ1-5|.|TRBV5-1|TRBD1
CASGFNRSFGTGYQPQHF
TGCGCCAGCGGATTTAATCGCTCTTTCGGGACAGGTTATCAGCCCCAGCATTTT
>TRBJ2-2|.|TRBV7-2|TRBD2
CASSLGGRRAGELFF
TGTGCCAGCAGCTTGGGCGGGAGGAGGGCCGGGGAGCTGTTTTTT
>TRBJ2-5|.|TRBV18|TRBD1
CASSPTLDRVETQYF
TGTGCCAGCTCACCCACACTGGACAGGGTTGAGACCCAGTACTTC
>TRBJ2-3|.|TRBV29-1|.
CSVRRDDADTQYF
TGCAGCGTGCGCCGGGACGATGCAGATACGCAGTATTTT
>TRBJ1-2|.|TRBV28|.
CASSLSPAEMDEGYTF
TGTGCCAGCAGTTTATCGCCCGCCGAAATGGATGAGGGCTACACCTTC
>TRBJ1-5|.|TRBV4-1|.
CASSPWDIRQPQHF
TGCGCCAGCAGCCCCTGGGACATTCGGCAGCCCCAGCATTTT
>TRBJ2-3|.|TRBV10-1|.
CASGHPGQGKDTQYF
TGCGCCAGCGGTCACCCGGGGCAGGGGAAGGATACGCAGTATTTT
>TRBJ2-2|once|TRBV4-1|.
CASSQPGQDTGELFF
TGCGCCAGCAGCCAACCGGGACAAGACACCGGGGAGCTGTTTTTT
>TRBJ2-3|.|TRBV25-1|.
CASSESGVGTQYF
TGTGCCAGCAGTGAATCCGGGGTCGGTACGCAGTATTTT